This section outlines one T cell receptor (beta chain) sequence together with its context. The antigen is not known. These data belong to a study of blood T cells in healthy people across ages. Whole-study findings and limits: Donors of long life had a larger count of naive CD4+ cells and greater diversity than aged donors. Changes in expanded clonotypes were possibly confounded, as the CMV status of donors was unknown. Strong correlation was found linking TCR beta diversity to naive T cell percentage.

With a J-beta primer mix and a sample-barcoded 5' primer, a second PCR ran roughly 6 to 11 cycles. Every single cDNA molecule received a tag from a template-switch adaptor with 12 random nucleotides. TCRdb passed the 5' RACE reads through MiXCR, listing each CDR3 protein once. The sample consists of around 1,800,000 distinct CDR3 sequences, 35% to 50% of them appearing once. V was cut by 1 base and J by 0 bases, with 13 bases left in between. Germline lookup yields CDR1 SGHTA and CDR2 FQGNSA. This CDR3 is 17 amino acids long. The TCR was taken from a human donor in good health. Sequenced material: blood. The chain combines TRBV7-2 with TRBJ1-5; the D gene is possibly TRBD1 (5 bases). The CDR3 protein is CASSLGSGPYSNQPQHF. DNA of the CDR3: TGTGCCAGCAGCTTAGGGTCGGGACCATATAGCAATCAGCCCCAGCATTTT.